The clone carrying this T cell receptor (beta chain) appeared once. The junction departs from germline at one end; a sequencing error may be responsible. Every patient had mismatch repair deficiency by PCR or immunohistochemistry. This sample is drawn from a study of PD-1 blockade in mismatch repair-deficient tumors. Clones were sequenced by immunoSEQ multiplex PCR, and TCRdb holds only the in-frame ones, with some missing. This table has around 48,000 clones, 78% appearing once. CDR3 length equals 14 residues. Germline-derived CDR1 and CDR2 are SGHDT and YYEEEE. The sequence was obtained from an adult with mismatch repair-deficient cancer. The V call is TRBV5-6, the J call TRBJ1-1, with 8 nucleotides matching TRBD1. Sequenced here: peripheral blood, sampled 4 weeks after starting pembrolizumab. The CDR3, as DNA: TGTGCCAGCAGTTTGGGACAGGCGAACACTGAAGCTTTCTTT. Its protein product is CASSLGQANTEAFF.